This T cell receptor beta chain was recorded in a study of CD8 T cells in ankylosing spondylitis. The CDR3 has 15 residues. J was trimmed by 0 bases and V by 3 bases; bases with no gene match: 4. Germline loops: CDR1 DFQATT, CDR2 SNEGSKA (reference sequence). As regards this clonotype: Its antigen is not known.

The study's findings and limits: Clones linked to disease were reported to show significant enrichment in matched ankylosing spondylitis synovial fluid.

Each CDR3 protein gets one entry after TCRdb re-called the 5' RACE reads with MiXCR. The sample holds some 350,000 distinct CDR3 sequences, approximately 15% seen once. Sample: blood, either unsorted or a sorted T cell fraction (not recorded which). The chain uses TRBV20-1 and TRBJ2-1, with 8 positions matching TRBD2. This receptor was taken from a male donor with ankylosing spondylitis or in good health (not recorded which). Written as DNA, the CDR3 is TGCAGTGCTAGTAGACGGGGGGGCTCCTACAATGAGCAGTTCTTC. Amino acids: CSASRRGGSYNEQFF.